This note documents a single TCR beta chain sequence. The antigen this receptor binds is unknown. No quality values exist for individual bases; no much larger clone is one base distant. The collaborating institutions used their own protocols to collect whole blood in K2EDTA tubes. For TCRbeta analysis, collaborator samples were shipped as frozen whole blood, as isolated PBMCs, or as DNA extracted from either sample type. The CDR3 goes from the cysteine to the phenylalanine over 12 residues. Only CDR3 DNA is held: 36 bases, read in frame from base 1. The germline V gene (reference sequence) specifies SGHNT as CDR1 and YYREEE as CDR2. Trimming costs V 4 bases and J 12 bases, and their ends lie 14 bases apart. This record belongs to a study of blood T cell repertoires in COVID-19 (dated by TCRdb to 2019 to 2021). Looking at the study overall: Samples from collaborators originated in the United States, Italy and Spain and spanned both the acute and convalescent phases of COVID-19. The samples were drawn from two sources: the first 160 participants of the ongoing ImmuneRACE study, and fewer than 1,500 subjects contributed by 6 global collaborators. Sample metadata almost always included a de-identified subject ID, COVID-19 status, age in years and sex. Where HLA class I and class II types were available, the types were taken from metadata supplied by the sample provider, not from assay-based typing. The dataset comprised deeply sampled blood TCRbeta repertoires from subjects exposed to, actively infected with, or recovered from COVID-19. The material from the prospective study consisted of cDNA or gDNA derived from T cells, B-cell-depleted T cells, or PBMCs. The repertoires were made available in a free public database intended to serve as a resource for research on the immune response to SARS-CoV-2. Study-wide findings and limitations: The amount of clinical and demographic metadata varied by source and participant and was provided uncurated.

The immunoSEQ Assay, a bias-controlled multiplex PCR, was used to amplify TCRbeta CDR3 regions from genomic DNA. In the authors' own workflow: The number of nucleated cells in each sample was estimated by amplification of reference gene primers within the assay. Sequence reads were collapsed and filtered to measure the absolute abundance of every unique TCRbeta CDR3 rearrangement. Productive Simpson clonality was computed per sample as the square root of Simpson's diversity index over productive rearrangements. TCRdb holds this immuneACCESS table with in-frame rearrangements only. Some clones are missing; in checked studies, unresolved V genes explain under half, and the rest has no known cause. The DNA gave D and trimming, while V, J and clone size come from that table. This sample holds about 200,000 clones; around 90% were observed only once. Roughly 4.7% of the sample is taken by the ten largest.

This TCR was recovered from a human donor in a cohort sampled during active COVID-19. The receptor chain draws on TRBV5-4 and TRBJ2-1; TRBD1 could be the D gene, as 6 bases match. Specimen: peripheral blood. The encoded CDR3 is CASSQDSGPQFF. The nucleotides read TGTGCCAGCAGCCAGGACAGCGGCCCGCAGTTCTTC.